The 5 T cell receptor beta chains below were found in one sample sequenced in a study of blood T cells in healthy people across ages. A second PCR, run for roughly 7 to 11 cycles, used a sample-barcoded 5' primer plus a J-beta primer mix. From the 5' RACE reads, TCRdb called clonotypes with MiXCR, one entry per CDR3 protein. The sample yields some 1.7 million distinct CDR3 sequences, approximately 28% seen once. The sequenced sample consisted of blood. The source is a woman aged 30 to 39 in good health.

The chain carries TRBV7-2 and TRBJ1-6; the D gene is possibly TRBD1 (5 bases). CDR1 SGHTA and CDR2 FQGNSA come from the germline V gene. The CDR3 length is 15 residues. V dropped 7 bases and J dropped 10 bases, with 20 bases sitting between them. This CDR3 is CASTDGLGEISPLHF. CDR3 in DNA: TGTGCCAGCACCGATGGATTGGGGGAGATCTCACCCCTCCACTTT.

This CDR3 reads CASSSGLAAPNEQFF. DNA of the CDR3: TGTGCCAGCAGCAGCGGACTAGCGGCGCCCAATGAGCAGTTCTTC. The V and J genes are TRBV3-1 and TRBJ2-1, with 10 positions matching TRBD2. CDR1 LGHDT and CDR2 YNNKEL come from the germline V gene (reference sequence). The V segment lost 5 bases and the J segment 6 bases; nucleotides outside the gene matches: 7. The CDR3 is 15 amino acids.

Remarks on this clonotype: This could be a read error, since a much larger clone is one nucleotide away. The chain is built from TRBV12-3 or TRBV12-4 and TRBJ2-1, with a tentative D call TRBD2 (6 bases). The CDR3 is 15 amino acids. CDR3 in DNA: TGTGTCAGCAGTTTTGCCCGGGGGTCCTACAATGAGCAGTTCTTC. Protein: CVSSFARGSYNEQFF.

J is TRBJ2-5 and V is TRBV29-1, with a tentative D call TRBD2 (6 bases). The CDR3 is 13 amino acids. V lost 5 bases, J lost 13 bases, and 23 bases lay in between. The germline CDR1 and CDR2 sequences are SQVTM and ANQGSEA. DNA for the CDR3: TGCAGCGTTCCGGGGGAGGCCGGCGACGAGCGGTACTTC. Its protein is CSVPGEAGDERYF.

CDR3 coding DNA: TGTGCCAGCAGCGGAAACCCTGGCGATGAGCAGTTCTTC. Residues: CASSGNPGDEQFF. The chain is built from TRBV7-3 and TRBJ2-1; no definite D call. CDR1 SGHTA and CDR2 FQGTGA come from the germline V gene. V was clipped by 5 bases and J by 8 bases, with 13 bases between them. The CDR3 covers 13 residues.